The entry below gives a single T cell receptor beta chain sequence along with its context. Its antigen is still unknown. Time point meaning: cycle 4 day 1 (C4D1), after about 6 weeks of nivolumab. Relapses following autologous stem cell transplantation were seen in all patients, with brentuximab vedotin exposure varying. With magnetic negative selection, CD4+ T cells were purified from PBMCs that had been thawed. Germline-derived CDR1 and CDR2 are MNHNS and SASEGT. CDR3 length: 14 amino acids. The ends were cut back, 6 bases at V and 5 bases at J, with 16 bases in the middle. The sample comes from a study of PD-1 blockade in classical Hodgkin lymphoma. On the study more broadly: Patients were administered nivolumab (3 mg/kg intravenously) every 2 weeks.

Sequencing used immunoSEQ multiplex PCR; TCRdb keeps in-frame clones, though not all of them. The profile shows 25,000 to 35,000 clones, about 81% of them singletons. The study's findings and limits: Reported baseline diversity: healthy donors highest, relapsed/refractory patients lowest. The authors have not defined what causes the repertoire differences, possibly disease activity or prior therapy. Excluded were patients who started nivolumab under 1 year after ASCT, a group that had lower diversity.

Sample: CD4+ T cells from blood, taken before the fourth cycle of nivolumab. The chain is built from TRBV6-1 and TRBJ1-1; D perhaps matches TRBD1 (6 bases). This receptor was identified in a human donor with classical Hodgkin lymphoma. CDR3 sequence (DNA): TGTGCCAGCAGAATCGCAGGGGACGTAACTGAAGCTTTCTTT. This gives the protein CASRIAGDVTEAFF.